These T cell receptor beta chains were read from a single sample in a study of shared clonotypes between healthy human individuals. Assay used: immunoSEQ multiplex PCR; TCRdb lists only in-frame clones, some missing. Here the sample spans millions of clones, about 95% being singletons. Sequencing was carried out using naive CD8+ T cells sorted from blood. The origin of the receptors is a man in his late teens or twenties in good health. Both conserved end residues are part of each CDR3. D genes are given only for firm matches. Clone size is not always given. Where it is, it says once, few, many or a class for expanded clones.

CASSLGGNSNQPQHF	TGTGCCAGCAGTTTGGGGGGGAATAGCAATCAGCCCCAGCATTTT	.	TRBV27	TRBJ1-5	.	15
CASSNTGGAGETQYF	TGTGCCAGCAGTAACACAGGGGGCGCGGGGGAGACCCAGTACTTC	TRBD1	TRBV6-5	TRBJ2-5	.	15
CAISEWGFGNTEAFF	TGTGCCATCAGTGAATGGGGTTTTGGGAACACTGAAGCTTTCTTT	.	TRBV10-3	TRBJ1-1	.	15
CASSATSGKGSINEQFF	TGTGCCAGCAGCGCTACTAGCGGGAAGGGGTCGATCAATGAGCAGTTCTTC	TRBD2	TRBV13	TRBJ2-1	.	17
CASSDLAGGIQTQYF	TGCGCCAGCAGTGATTTAGCGGGAGGGATACAGACCCAGTACTTC	TRBD2	TRBV10-2	TRBJ2-5	.	15
CASSLGAGRYEQYF	TGTGCCAGCAGTTTGGGCGCCGGACGATACGAGCAGTACTTC	.	TRBV27	TRBJ2-7	.	14
CAISELTRTNTDTQYF	TGTGCCATCAGTGAGCTTACAAGAACAAACACAGATACGCAGTATTTT	.	TRBV10-3	TRBJ2-3	.	16
CSATSGANVLTF	TGCAGCGCCACTTCTGGGGCCAACGTCCTGACTTTC	.	TRBV29-1	TRBJ2-6	.	12
CASRPTPPVIGEQYF	TGTGCCAGCAGACCCACACCCCCGGTTATTGGCGAGCAGTACTTC	.	TRBV28	TRBJ2-7	.	15
CASSLTGDEQYF	TGCGCCAGCAGCTTGACGGGGGACGAGCAGTACTTC	.	TRBV5-1	TRBJ2-7	.	12
CASSADRGLAAISFSEQFF	TGTGCCAGCAGTGCGGACAGGGGTCTAGCCGCTATCTCTTTTTCGGAGCAGTTCTTC	TRBD1	TRBV2	TRBJ2-1	once	19
CASSIGTWEGHPKNIQYF	TGTGCCAGTAGTATAGGAACCTGGGAGGGGCACCCGAAAAACATTCAGTACTTC	TRBD2	TRBV19	TRBJ2-4	.	18
CASSSKLAGVQISSYNEQFF	TGTGCCAGCAGCTCCAAACTAGCGGGGGTTCAAATAAGCTCCTACAATGAGCAGTTCTTC	TRBD2	TRBV7-8	TRBJ2-1	.	20